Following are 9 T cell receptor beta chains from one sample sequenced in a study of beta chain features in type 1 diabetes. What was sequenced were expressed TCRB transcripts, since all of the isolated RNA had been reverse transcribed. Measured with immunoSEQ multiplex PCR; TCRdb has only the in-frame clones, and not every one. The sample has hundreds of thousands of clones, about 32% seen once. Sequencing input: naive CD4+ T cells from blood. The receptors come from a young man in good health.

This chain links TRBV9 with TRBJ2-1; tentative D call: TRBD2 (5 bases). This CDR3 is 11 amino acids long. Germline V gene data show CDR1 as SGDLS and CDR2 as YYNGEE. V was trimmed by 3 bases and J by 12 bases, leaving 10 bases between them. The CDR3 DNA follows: TGTGCCAGCAGCGCGGGGTTGGGGCAGTTCTTC. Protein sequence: CASSAGLGQFF. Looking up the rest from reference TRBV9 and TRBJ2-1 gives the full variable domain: DSGVTQTPKHLITATGQRVTLRCSPRSGDLSVYWYQQSLDQGLQFLIQYYNGEERAKGNILERFSAQQFPDLHSELNLSSLELGDSALYFCASSAGLGQFFGPGTRLTVL.

DNA of the CDR3: TGTGCCAGCAGCCCTCAGCAGGGGCGGGGGGAGACCCAGTACTTC. Translation gives CASSPQQGRGETQYF. The chain joins TRBV7-9 to TRBJ2-5; possibly TRBD2 for D (7 bases). CDR1 is SEHNR, CDR2 FQNEAQ, per germline (reference sequence). V lost 5 bases and J lost 5, with 18 bases in between. This CDR3 spans 15 amino acids.

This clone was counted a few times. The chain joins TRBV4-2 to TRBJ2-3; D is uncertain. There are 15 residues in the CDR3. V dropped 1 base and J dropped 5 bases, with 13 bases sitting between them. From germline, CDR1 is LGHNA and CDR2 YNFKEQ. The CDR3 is CASSQARITGDTQYF. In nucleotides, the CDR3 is TGTGCCAGCAGCCAAGCCCGGATTACGGGAGATACGCAGTATTTT.

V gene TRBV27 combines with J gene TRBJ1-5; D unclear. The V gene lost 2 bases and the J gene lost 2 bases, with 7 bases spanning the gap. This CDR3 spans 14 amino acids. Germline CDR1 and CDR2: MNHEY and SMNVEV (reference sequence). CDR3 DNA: TGTGCCAGCAGTTTAAGGACCGGCAATCAGCCCCAGCATTTT. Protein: CASSLRTGNQPQHF.

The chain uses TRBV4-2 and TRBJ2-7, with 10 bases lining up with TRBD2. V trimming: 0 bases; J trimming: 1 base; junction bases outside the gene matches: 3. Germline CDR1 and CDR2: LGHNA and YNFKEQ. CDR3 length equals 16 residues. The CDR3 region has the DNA TGTGCCAGCAGCCAAGAGGGACTAGCGAGATCCTACGAGCAGTACTTC. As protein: CASSQEGLARSYEQYF.

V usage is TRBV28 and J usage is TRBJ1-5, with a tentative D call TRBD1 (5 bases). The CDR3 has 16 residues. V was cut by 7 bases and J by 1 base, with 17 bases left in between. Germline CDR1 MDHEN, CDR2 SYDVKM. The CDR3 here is CASKPWGRSSNQPQHF. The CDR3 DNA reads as TGTGCCAGCAAACCCTGGGGCAGGAGCAGCAATCAGCCCCAGCATTTT.

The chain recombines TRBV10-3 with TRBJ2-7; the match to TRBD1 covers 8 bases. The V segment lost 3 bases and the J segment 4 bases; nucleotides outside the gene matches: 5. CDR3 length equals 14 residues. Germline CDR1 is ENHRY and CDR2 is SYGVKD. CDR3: CAISEPGQEYEQYF. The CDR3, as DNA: TGTGCCATCAGTGAACCGGGACAGGAGTACGAGCAGTACTTC.

The CDR3 DNA is TGTGCCAGCAGCTTACCGGGTGTCTCCTACAATGAGCAGTTCTTC. Translating it yields CASSLPGVSYNEQFF. The V and J genes are TRBV11-3 and TRBJ2-1; D is ambiguous. The V end was cut by 2 bases, the J end by 0 bases, with 8 bases between. The CDR3 covers 15 residues. Germline assignment: CDR1 SGHNT and CDR2 YENEEA. Filled out from reference TRBV11-3 and TRBJ2-1, the complete variable domain reads EAGVVQSPRYKIIEKKQPVAFWCNPISGHNTLYWYLQNLGQGPELLIRYENEEAVDDSQLPKDRFSAERLKGVDSTLKIQPAELGDSAVYLCASSLPGVSYNEQFFGPGTRLTVL.

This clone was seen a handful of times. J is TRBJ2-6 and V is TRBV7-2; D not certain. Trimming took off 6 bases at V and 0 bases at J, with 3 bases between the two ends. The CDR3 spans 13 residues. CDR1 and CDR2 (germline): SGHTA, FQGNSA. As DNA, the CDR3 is TGTGCCAGCAGGATCTCTGGGGCCAACGTCCTGACTTTC. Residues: CASRISGANVLTF. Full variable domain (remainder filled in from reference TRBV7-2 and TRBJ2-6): GAGVSQSPSNKVTEKGKDVELRCDPISGHTALYWYRQSLGQGLEFLIYFQGNSAPDKSGLPSDRFSAERTGGSVSTLTIQRTQQEDSAVYLCASRISGANVLTFGAGSRLTVL.